This T cell receptor (beta chain) was documented in a study of blood T cells in healthy people across ages. Study-wide points: Unsorted PBMCs blocked a conclusive comparison of naive and antigen-experienced cells.

For every donor, a draw yielded approximately 9.8 milliliters of peripheral blood. Combining a sample-barcoded 5' primer with a J-beta primer mix, a second PCR ran for roughly 7 to 11 cycles. Each CDR3 protein is one row after TCRdb ran MiXCR on the 5' RACE reads. The profile shows some 640,000 distinct CDR3 sequences, approximately 30% of them singletons. This clonotype showed up just a few times. Its specificity is not known. Trimming took off 0 bases at V and 7 bases at J, with 6 bases between the two ends. This CDR3 is 13 amino acids long. Germline V lookup: CDR1 LGHNA, CDR2 YNFKEQ. Sequenced input: blood. The sequence derives from a woman older than 75 in good health. This chain joins TRBV4-2 and TRBJ1-4; no clear D. CDR3 protein: CASSQDKVEKLFF. As DNA, the CDR3 is TGTGCCAGCAGCCAAGATAAGGTTGAAAAACTGTTTTTT.